This TCR beta chain was identified during a study of blood T cell repertoires in COVID-19. Whole-study context: COVID-19 samples, acute and convalescent, were from the United States, Italy and Spain. From T cells, B-cell-depleted T cells, or PBMCs came the material, which was cDNA or gDNA.

V gave up 2 bases and J gave up 12 bases, with 11 bases separating them. Germline values: CDR1 MNHNY, CDR2 SVGAGI (reference sequence). CDR3 length: 12 residues. How the authors handled the data: It was from reference gene primer amplification that nucleated cell counts were estimated. Assay: immunoSEQ multiplex PCR; the TCRdb copy retains only in-frame clones and omits some. V and J calls and clone size are given by that table; D and trimming were obtained from the DNA. The table includes 100,000 to 150,000 clones, approximately 85% detected once. The sequenced material came from peripheral blood. The chain is built from TRBV6-6 and TRBJ2-1; D might be TRBD2 (6 bases). This TCR came from an elderly man with active or convalescent COVID-19. The CDR3 DNA follows: TGTGCCAGCAGTTACCCGGAGGGGCGGCAGTTCTTC. This codes for CASSYPEGRQFF.